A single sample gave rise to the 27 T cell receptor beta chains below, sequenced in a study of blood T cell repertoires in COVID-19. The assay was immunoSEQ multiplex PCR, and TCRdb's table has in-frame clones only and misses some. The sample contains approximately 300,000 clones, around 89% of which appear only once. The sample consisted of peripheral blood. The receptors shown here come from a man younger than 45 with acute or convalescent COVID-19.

The CDR3 loop reads CASSVDAWTYNEEGGYTF. The CDR3 bases are TGTGCCAGCAGCGTAGATGCTTGGACATACAACGAGGAGGGTGGCTACACCTTC. The V and J genes are TRBV9 and TRBJ1-2; possibly TRBD1 for D (5 bases). This CDR3 has 18 residues. With 0 bases removed from V and 7 bases from J, the gap between germline ends came to 25 bases. Germline CDR1 and CDR2: SGDLS and YYNGEE.

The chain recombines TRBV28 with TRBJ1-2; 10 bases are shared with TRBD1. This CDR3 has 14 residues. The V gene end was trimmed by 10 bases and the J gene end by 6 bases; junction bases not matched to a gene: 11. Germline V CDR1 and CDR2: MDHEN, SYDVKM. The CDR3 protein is CATVSGTGADGYTF. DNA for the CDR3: TGTGCCACCGTCTCCGGGACAGGGGCCGATGGCTACACCTTC.

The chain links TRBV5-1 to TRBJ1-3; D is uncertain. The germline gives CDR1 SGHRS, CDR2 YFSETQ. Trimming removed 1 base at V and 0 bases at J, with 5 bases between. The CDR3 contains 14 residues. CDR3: CASSLPSSGNTIYF. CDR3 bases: TGCGCCAGCAGCTTGCCGAGCTCTGGAAACACCATATATTTT.

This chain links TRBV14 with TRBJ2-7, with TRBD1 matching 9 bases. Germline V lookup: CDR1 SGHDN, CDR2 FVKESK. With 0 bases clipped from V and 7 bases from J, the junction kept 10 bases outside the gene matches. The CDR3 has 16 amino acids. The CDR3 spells CASSQDKGTGTEEQYF. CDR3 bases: TGTGCCAGCAGCCAAGATAAAGGGACAGGGACAGAGGAGCAGTACTTC.

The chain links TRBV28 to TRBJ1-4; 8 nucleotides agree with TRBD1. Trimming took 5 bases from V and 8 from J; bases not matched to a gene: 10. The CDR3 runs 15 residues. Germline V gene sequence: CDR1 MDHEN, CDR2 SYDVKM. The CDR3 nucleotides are TGTGCCAGCAGTCCCCATGGACAGGGAGGCGAAAAACTGTTTTTT. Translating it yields CASSPHGQGGEKLFF.

The CDR3 DNA is TGTGCCAGCAGCATCACTCCGGGACTAGCGGGAGCAAGCTACGAGCAGTACTTC. This gives the protein CASSITPGLAGASYEQYF. This chain joins TRBV3-1 (or the pseudogene TRBV3-2) and TRBJ2-7, with 14 bases identical to TRBD2. V trimming: 5 bases; J trimming: 3 bases; junction bases outside the gene matches: 12. CDR3 length equals 18 residues. The germline gives CDR1 LGHDT, CDR2 YNNKEL (reference sequence).

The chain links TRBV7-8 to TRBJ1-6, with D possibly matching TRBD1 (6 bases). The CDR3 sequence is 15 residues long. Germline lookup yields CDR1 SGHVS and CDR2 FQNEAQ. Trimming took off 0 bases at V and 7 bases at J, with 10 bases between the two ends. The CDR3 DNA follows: TGTGCCAGCAGCTTAGCATCGACAGGAAATTCACCCCTCCACTTT. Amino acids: CASSLASTGNSPLHF.

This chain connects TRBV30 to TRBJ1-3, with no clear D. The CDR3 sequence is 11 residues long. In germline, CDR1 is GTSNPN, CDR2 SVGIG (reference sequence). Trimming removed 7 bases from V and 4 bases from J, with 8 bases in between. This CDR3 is CAFNTGNTIYF. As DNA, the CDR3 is TGTGCCTTCAATACAGGAAACACCATATATTTT.

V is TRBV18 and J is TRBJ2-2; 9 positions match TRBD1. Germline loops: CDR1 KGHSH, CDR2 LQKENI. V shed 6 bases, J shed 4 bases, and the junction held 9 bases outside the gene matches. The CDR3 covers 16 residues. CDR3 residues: CASSTATGGRTGELFF. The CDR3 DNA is TGTGCCAGCTCGACTGCGACAGGGGGGCGCACCGGGGAGCTGTTTTTT.

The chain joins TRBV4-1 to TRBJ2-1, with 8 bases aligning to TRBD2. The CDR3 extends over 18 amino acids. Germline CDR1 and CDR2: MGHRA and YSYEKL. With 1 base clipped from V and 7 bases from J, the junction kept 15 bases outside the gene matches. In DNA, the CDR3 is TGCGCCAGCAGCCAAGGTCCTTCGGGCGCGGGGGGACAAAATGAGCAGTTCTTC. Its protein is CASSQGPSGAGGQNEQFF.

The CDR3 sequence is CASTPQVRGQYEQYF. In nucleotides, the CDR3 is TGTGCCAGCACCCCGCAGGTCAGGGGGCAGTACGAGCAGTACTTC. The rearrangement uses TRBV2 and TRBJ2-7; 8 bases are shared with TRBD1. In germline, CDR1 is SNHLY, CDR2 FYNNEI. CDR3 length: 15 residues. With 7 bases clipped from V and 4 bases from J, the junction kept 12 bases outside the gene matches.

CDR3 in DNA: TGTGCCAGCAGCTTAAAGTGGATAGGGGCAGATACGCAGTATTTT. The encoded protein is CASSLKWIGADTQYF. The chain has TRBV11-2 and TRBJ2-3, with D possibly TRBD1 on 5 matching bases. The CDR3 runs 15 residues. V shed 2 bases and J shed 4 bases, with 13 bases lying between them. Germline V lookup: CDR1 SGHAT, CDR2 FQNNGV.

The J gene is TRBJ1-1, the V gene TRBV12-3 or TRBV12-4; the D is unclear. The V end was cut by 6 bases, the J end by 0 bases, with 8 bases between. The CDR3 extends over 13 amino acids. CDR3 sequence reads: CASSDTVNTEAFF. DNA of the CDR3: TGTGCCAGCAGCGACACAGTGAACACTGAAGCTTTCTTT.

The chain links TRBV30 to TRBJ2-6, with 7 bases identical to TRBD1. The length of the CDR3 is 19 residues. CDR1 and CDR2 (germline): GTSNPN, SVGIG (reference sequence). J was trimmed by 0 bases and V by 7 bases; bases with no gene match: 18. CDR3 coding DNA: TGTGCCTCCTCGTCCGTGTGGAAGGGGGCCGTCTCTGGGGCCAACGTCCTGACTTTC. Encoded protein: CASSSVWKGAVSGANVLTF.

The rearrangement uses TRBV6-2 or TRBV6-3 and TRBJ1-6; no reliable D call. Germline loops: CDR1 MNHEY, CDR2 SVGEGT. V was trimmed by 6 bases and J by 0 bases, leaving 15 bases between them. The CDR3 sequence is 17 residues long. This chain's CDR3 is CASSPNSPSSYNSPLHF. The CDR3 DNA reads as TGTGCCAGCAGCCCTAATTCCCCGAGCTCCTATAATTCACCCCTCCACTTT.

CDR3 sequence reads: CASNPRANYGYTF. For the CDR3, the DNA is TGTGCCTCTAACCCCAGGGCTAACTATGGCTACACCTTC. The V and J genes are TRBV19 and TRBJ1-2, with D possibly TRBD1 on 5 matching bases. The CDR3 has 13 amino acids. Germline-derived CDR1 and CDR2 are LNHDA and SQIVND (reference sequence). Trimming removed 11 bases at V and 0 bases at J, with 13 bases between.

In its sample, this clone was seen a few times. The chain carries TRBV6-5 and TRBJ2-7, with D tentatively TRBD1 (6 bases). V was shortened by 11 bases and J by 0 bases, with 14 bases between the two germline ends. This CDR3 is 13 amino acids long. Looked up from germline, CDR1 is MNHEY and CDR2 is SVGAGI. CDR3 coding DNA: TGTGCCGTATCGGACAGCGTCTCCTACGAGCAGTACTTC. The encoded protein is CAVSDSVSYEQYF.

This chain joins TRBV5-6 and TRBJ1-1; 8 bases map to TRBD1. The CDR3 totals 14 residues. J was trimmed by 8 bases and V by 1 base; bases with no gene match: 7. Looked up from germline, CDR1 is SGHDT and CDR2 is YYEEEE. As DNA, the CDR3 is TGTGCCAGCAGCTTGAGGGACAGGTACATCGAAGCTTTCTTT. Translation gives CASSLRDRYIEAFF.

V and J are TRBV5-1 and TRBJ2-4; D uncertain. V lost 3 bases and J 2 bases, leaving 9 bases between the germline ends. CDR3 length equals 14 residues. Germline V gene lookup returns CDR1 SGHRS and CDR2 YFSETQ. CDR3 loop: CASSSERTKNIQYF. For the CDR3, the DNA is TGCGCCAGCAGCTCTGAGAGGACCAAAAACATTCAGTACTTC.

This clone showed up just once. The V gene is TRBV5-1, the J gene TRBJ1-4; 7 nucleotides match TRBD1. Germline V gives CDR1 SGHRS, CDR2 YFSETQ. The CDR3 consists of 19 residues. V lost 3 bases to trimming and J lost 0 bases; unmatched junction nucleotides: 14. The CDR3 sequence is CASSSRGTAIFATNEKLFF. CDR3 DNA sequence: TGCGCCAGCAGCTCCCGGGGGACAGCAATTTTTGCAACTAATGAAAAACTGTTTTTT. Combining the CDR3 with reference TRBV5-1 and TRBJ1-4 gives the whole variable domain KAGVTQTPRYLIKTRGQQVTLSCSPISGHRSVSWYQQTPGQGLQFLFEYFSETQRNKGNFPGRFSGRQFSNSRSEMNVSTLELGDSALYLCASSSRGTAIFATNEKLFFGSGTQLSVL.

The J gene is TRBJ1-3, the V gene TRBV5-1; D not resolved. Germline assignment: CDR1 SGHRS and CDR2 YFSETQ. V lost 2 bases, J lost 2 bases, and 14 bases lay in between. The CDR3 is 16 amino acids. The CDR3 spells CASSFGDGSTGNTIYF. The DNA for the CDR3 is TGCGCCAGCAGCTTCGGGGATGGGAGTACTGGAAACACCATATATTTT.

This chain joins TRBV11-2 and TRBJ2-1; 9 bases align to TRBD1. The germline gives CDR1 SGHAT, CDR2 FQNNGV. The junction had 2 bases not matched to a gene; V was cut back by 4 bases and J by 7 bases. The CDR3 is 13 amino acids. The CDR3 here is CASSSDRGNEQFF. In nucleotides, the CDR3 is TGTGCCAGCAGCTCCGACAGGGGGAATGAGCAGTTCTTC.

The DNA of the CDR3 is TGTGCCAGTACCCTAGACAGGTATTATAGCAATCAGCCCCAGCATTTT. This encodes CASTLDRYYSNQPQHF. The chain joins TRBV19 to TRBJ1-5; weak D call: TRBD1 (6 bases). V was cut by 7 bases and J by 0 bases, with 16 bases left in between. The CDR3 consists of 16 residues. Germline CDR1 is LNHDA and CDR2 is SQIVND (reference sequence).

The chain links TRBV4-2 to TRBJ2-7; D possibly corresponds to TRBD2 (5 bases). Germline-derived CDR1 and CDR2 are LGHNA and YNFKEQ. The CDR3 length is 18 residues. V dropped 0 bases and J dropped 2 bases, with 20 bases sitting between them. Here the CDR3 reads CASSQEDMDRGPAYEQYF. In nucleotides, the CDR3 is TGTGCCAGCAGCCAAGAAGATATGGACCGGGGTCCCGCCTACGAGCAGTACTTC.

The CDR3 protein is CASSTRHSNEQFF. The DNA for the CDR3 is TGTGCCAGTAGCACCCGCCACTCCAATGAGCAGTTCTTC. The chain is built from TRBV19 and TRBJ2-1; D ambiguous. The V gene's germline CDR1 is LNHDA and CDR2 SQIVND (reference sequence). The CDR3 totals 13 residues. Trimming left V 6 bases short and J 6 bases short, with 12 bases between.

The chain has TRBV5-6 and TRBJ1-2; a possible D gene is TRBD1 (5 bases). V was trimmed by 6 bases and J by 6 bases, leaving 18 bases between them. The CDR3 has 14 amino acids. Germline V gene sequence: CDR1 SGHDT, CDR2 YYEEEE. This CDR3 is CASNMPGLDHGYTF. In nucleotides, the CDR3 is TGTGCCAGCAACATGCCGGGACTTGATCATGGCTACACCTTC.

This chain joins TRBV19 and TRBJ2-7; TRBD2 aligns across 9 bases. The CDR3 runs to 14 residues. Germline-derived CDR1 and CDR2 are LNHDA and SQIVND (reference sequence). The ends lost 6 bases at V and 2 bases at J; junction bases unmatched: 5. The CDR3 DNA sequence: TGTGCCAGTAGCCCGACTAGCGGACCCTACGAGCAGTACTTC. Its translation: CASSPTSGPYEQYF.